The 18 T cell receptor beta chains below were found in one sample sequenced in a study of blood T cell repertoires in COVID-19. Assay: immunoSEQ multiplex PCR; the TCRdb copy retains only in-frame clones and omits some. The sample has tens of thousands of clones; roughly 90% are singletons. Sequencing was carried out using peripheral blood. The receptors derive from a human donor in a cohort sampled during active COVID-19.

The chain recombines TRBV5-6 with TRBJ2-2; the match to TRBD2 covers 7 bases. The ends lost 0 bases at V and 5 bases at J; junction bases unmatched: 10. CDR3 length: 17 amino acids. In germline, CDR1 is SGHDT, CDR2 YYEEEE. CDR3 region: CASSLVIARGGTGELFF. In nucleotides, the CDR3 is TGTGCCAGCAGCTTGGTTATAGCCCGGGGAGGGACCGGGGAGCTGTTTTTT.

The chain joins TRBV2 to TRBJ2-3, with a weak D call TRBD2 (6 bases). The V end lost 4 bases, the J end lost 3 bases, and 23 bases lay between the germline ends. This CDR3 is built from 18 residues. Germline V gene data show CDR1 as SNHLY and CDR2 as FYNNEI. DNA of the CDR3: TGTGCCAGCAGTGTCCCTTTAGGGCGCGAGGGAGGAACAGATACGCAGTATTTT. Protein sequence: CASSVPLGREGGTDTQYF.

The chain links TRBV6-5 to TRBJ2-5, with D tentatively TRBD1 (6 bases). Looked up from germline, CDR1 is MNHEY and CDR2 is SVGAGI. CDR3 size: 13 residues. V shed 6 bases and J shed 2 bases, with 10 bases lying between them. The CDR3 DNA reads TGTGCCAGCAGCCGGACAGTACAAGAGACCCAGTACTTC. Translation gives CASSRTVQETQYF.

The chain joins TRBV9 to TRBJ2-7; 9 bases line up with TRBD2. V was pared by 3 bases and J by 2 bases, with 9 bases of the junction left unmatched. This CDR3 has 16 amino acids. The V gene's germline CDR1 is SGDLS and CDR2 YYNGEE. The CDR3 nucleotides read TGTGCCAGCAGCGCCTATAGCGGGAGTGATCCCTACGAGCAGTACTTC. Its protein product is CASSAYSGSDPYEQYF.

V is TRBV10-3 and J is TRBJ2-3, with D possibly matching TRBD1 (5 bases). Trimming took off 3 bases at V and 2 bases at J, with 6 bases between the two ends. This CDR3 contains 13 residues. Per germline, CDR1 ENHRY and CDR2 SYGVKD. In nucleotides, the CDR3 is TGTGCCATCAGTGACAGGGTCACAGATACGCAGTATTTT. Amino acid sequence: CAISDRVTDTQYF.

This clone came up a few times. The J gene is TRBJ2-2, the V gene TRBV6-2 or TRBV6-3; 7 positions agree with TRBD2. Trimming removed 2 bases from V and 5 bases from J; junction bases left unmatched: 11. Germline CDR1 reads MNHEY; CDR2 reads SVGEGT. The CDR3 totals 17 residues. The CDR3 sequence: CASSYGGSGRGTGELFF. CDR3 in DNA: TGTGCCAGCAGTTACGGCGGGAGCGGCCGTGGAACCGGGGAGCTGTTTTTT.

DNA of the CDR3: TGTGCCACTAGACAGTACCAAGAGACCCAGTACTTC. Translating gives CATRQYQETQYF. This rearrangement joins TRBV3-1 (or the pseudogene TRBV3-2) to TRBJ2-5; TRBD1 is a possible D gene (5 bases). The V gene lost 10 bases and the J gene lost 0 bases, with 9 bases spanning the gap. Per germline, CDR1 LGHDT and CDR2 YNNKEL (reference sequence). The CDR3 length is 12 residues.

The chain has TRBV7-2 and TRBJ2-2; 14 positions match TRBD2. Trimming removed 4 bases from V and 6 bases from J; junction bases left unmatched: 10. This CDR3 is built from 18 residues. Per the germline V gene, CDR1 is SGHTA and CDR2 is FQGNSA. For the CDR3, the DNA is TGTGCCAGCAGCTCGCCGGGACTAGCGGGAGTAGTGGCCGGGGAGCTGTTTTTT. Protein: CASSSPGLAGVVAGELFF. Complete variable domain (other parts from reference TRBV7-2 and TRBJ2-2): GAGVSQSPSNKVTEKGKDVELRCDPISGHTALYWYRQSLGQGLEFLIYFQGNSAPDKSGLPSDRFSAERTGGSVSTLTIQRTQQEDSAVYLCASSSPGLAGVVAGELFFGEGSRLTVL.

This rearrangement joins TRBV7-2 to TRBJ2-7, with 9 bases that match TRBD1. Germline CDR1 reads SGHTA; CDR2 reads FQGNSA. This CDR3 is 13 amino acids long. Trimming at V came to 5 bases and at J to 5 bases, leaving 4 bases not matched to a gene. CDR3 in amino acids: CASSGGQGNEQYF. The DNA of the CDR3 is TGTGCCAGCAGCGGAGGACAGGGGAACGAGCAGTACTTC.

The rearrangement uses TRBV9 and TRBJ2-2; 7 nucleotides agree with TRBD2. Unmatched junction bases numbered 5, after V lost 0 bases and J lost 6 bases. Germline V gives CDR1 SGDLS, CDR2 YYNGEE. The CDR3 has 15 residues. CDR3 nucleotides: TGTGCCAGCAGCGTAGGGACTAGTTCTCCCGGGGAGCTGTTTTTT. Translation: CASSVGTSSPGELFF. The full variable domain, completed using reference TRBV9 and TRBJ2-2, is DSGVTQTPKHLITATGQRVTLRCSPRSGDLSVYWYQQSLDQGLQFLIQYYNGEERAKGNILERFSAQQFPDLHSELNLSSLELGDSALYFCASSVGTSSPGELFFGEGSRLTVL.

V gene TRBV18 combines with J gene TRBJ1-4; a weak D match, TRBD1 (6 bases). V was clipped by 6 bases and J by 7 bases, with 18 bases between them. This CDR3 has 15 residues. The V gene's germline CDR1 is KGHSH and CDR2 LQKENI. CDR3 protein: CASSSGTSAGEKLFF. The DNA for the CDR3 is TGTGCCAGCTCGTCCGGGACAAGCGCCGGTGAAAAACTGTTTTTT.

V gene TRBV7-2 combines with J gene TRBJ2-1, with TRBD2 matching over 8 bases. Trimming took 1 base from V and 0 from J; bases not matched to a gene: 2. In germline, CDR1 is SGHTA, CDR2 FQGNSA. This CDR3 is 16 amino acids long. CDR3 bases: TGTGCCAGCAGCTTAGGGGGGACTAGCTCCTACAATGAGCAGTTCTTC. Translated: CASSLGGTSSYNEQFF.

The gene calls are TRBV5-6 and TRBJ1-4, with TRBD1 as a possible D gene (6 bases). With 4 bases removed from V and 7 bases from J, the gap between germline ends came to 17 bases. CDR3 length: 15 amino acids. From germline, CDR1 is SGHDT and CDR2 YYEEEE. The CDR3: CASSLAQGLVEKLFF. The DNA of the CDR3 is TGTGCCAGCAGCCTGGCCCAGGGGCTTGTTGAAAAACTGTTTTTT.

V is TRBV7-2 and J is TRBJ2-7; 9 bases are a match to TRBD2. CDR3 size: 15 residues. Germline V gene sequence: CDR1 SGHTA, CDR2 FQGNSA. V dropped 1 base and J dropped 3; count of bases not matched to a gene: 4. CDR3 sequence (DNA): TGTGCCAGCAGCTTAGGAAGCGGGGGGATCTACGAGCAGTACTTC. It translates to CASSLGSGGIYEQYF.

V and J are TRBV7-2 and TRBJ2-6, with D possibly TRBD1 on 5 matching bases. There are 18 residues in the CDR3. The germline gives CDR1 SGHTA, CDR2 FQGNSA. With 1 base removed from V and 4 bases from J, the gap between germline ends came to 17 bases. CDR3 bases: TGTGCCAGCAGCTTAGAGGGCAGGGTTACCTCCGGGGCCAACGTCCTGACTTTC. Residues: CASSLEGRVTSGANVLTF.

The rearrangement joins TRBV12-3 or TRBV12-4 to TRBJ1-5, with D tentatively TRBD1 (5 bases). CDR3 length equals 13 residues. With 3 bases removed from V and 7 bases from J, the gap between germline ends came to 10 bases. DNA for the CDR3: TGTGCCAGCAGTTTTGGGGCCGAACAGCCCCAGCATTTT. Protein sequence: CASSFGAEQPQHF.

This clone came up once. The chain carries TRBV13 and TRBJ2-2; 10 nucleotides line up with TRBD2. V lost 4 bases to trimming and J lost 3 bases; unmatched junction nucleotides: 8. This CDR3 contains 17 residues. From germline, CDR1 is PRHDT and CDR2 FYEKMQ (reference sequence). The CDR3 nucleotides are TGTGCCAGCAGCTCTACTGGGCTAGCGGGAGACACCGGGGAGCTGTTTTTT. As protein: CASSSTGLAGDTGELFF.

The chain joins TRBV28 to TRBJ2-7; D gene unclear. The CDR3 is 12 amino acids. Germline V CDR1 and CDR2: MDHEN, SYDVKM. Trimming removed 6 bases at V and 6 bases at J, with 12 bases between. The CDR3 protein is CASSLGLFEQYF. The CDR3 DNA reads as TGTGCCAGCAGCCTAGGCCTTTTCGAGCAGTACTTC.